This TCR beta chain was sequenced in a study of identical twins (dated by TCRdb to the mid-2010s). Concerning the study at large: To test whether fetal clonotypes persist, the study used deep sequencing on TCR alpha and beta repertoires from monozygotic twins, unrelated adults of various ages, and cord blood. To rule out contamination, the twin experiments were replicated at different times with different library preparation protocols. Overall study results and their limits: Recombination models systematically underestimated out-of-frame TCR alpha sharing in monozygotic twins but agreed with sharing between unrelated individuals. Invariant T cells such as MAIT and iNKT could partly confound zero-insertion analyses, although diverse VJ usage argued against such confounding for most clonotypes. Compared with coincidental sharing between unrelated individuals, an excess of low generation-probability sequences was observed among out-of-frame TCR alpha sequences shared between twins. Because the same donors could not be followed over many years, the conclusions relied on cross-sectional statistical analysis. In beta out-of-frame sequences, excess twin sharing was weaker, because having fewer shared sequences lowered the signal-to-noise ratio. Fewer insertions were carried by abundant cord blood beta clonotypes; a weaker similar trend was observed in young adult naive repertoires, while no such trend was observed in memory repertoires.

Library preparation was by 5' RACE. TCRdb shows the sequencer as Illumina HiSeq 2000. Template switching added a universal primer binding site, and the final cDNA carried a unique molecular identifier that allowed TCR cDNA molecules to be counted accurately. First-strand cDNA for TCR alpha and beta chains was synthesized from specific primers in the conserved constant-segment region. To control for contamination, each cDNA library was double barcoded with a SMART-Mk sample barcode plus Illumina barcodes. TruSeq adapter sequences, together with Illumina sample barcodes, were added in two successive PCR steps. The Illumina HiSeq platform was used with custom primers to sequence TCR alpha and beta cDNA libraries. In the original analysis: Unique molecular identifiers were extracted from raw reads with MiGEC, and CDR3 positions were determined with MiXCR. For each individual, recombination models were inferred using an EM algorithm with the repgenHMM and IGoR tools. Shared clonotypes were analyzed with the tcR package in R, and sharing was normalized by the product of cloneset sizes. To study raw recombination without the effects of thymic and clonal selection, out-of-frame nonproductive sequences were analyzed. TCRdb ran its own pipeline on the public reads, namely fastp trimming at Q25 and MiXCR clone calling, and kept in-frame beta chains. Every CDR3 protein is listed once, alongside the most common genes and DNA of its rows. TCRdb's processing, not the study's, gives the V and J calls here. The table for this sample lists hundreds of thousands of distinct CDR3 sequences; about 20% of them were counted only once. Over 10% of the sample goes to the ten largest clones.

All donors were healthy Caucasians. The twin cohort comprised three pairs of female monozygotic twins, all aged about 18 to 29 years. The RNA used for TCR libraries was isolated from peripheral blood mononuclear cells. With respect to this clonotype: Its specific antigen is unknown. One base away there is no much larger clone; base qualities are not given.

Its CDR3 holds 15 amino acids, cysteine through phenylalanine. Of all the DNA, just the CDR3 is kept, 45 bases in frame from base 1. The germline V gene (reference sequence) provides CDR1 DFQATT and CDR2 SNEGSKA. V trim: 3 bases; J trim: 3 bases; unmatched bases: 11. These same data were also listed under a study on T cells expressing NK-cell markers. Drawing on the second study: Eight or nine donors provided sorted CD3+CD56+NKG2C+, CD3+CD56+NKG2C- and CD3+CD56-NKG2C+ T-cell subsets, whose TCR beta-chain repertoires were profiled. Seven of the eight sequenced donors were HCMV-seropositive and one was HCMV-seronegative. To restrict sorting to alphabetaTCR-expressing T cells, an anti-gammadeltaTCR antibody was added in several experiments. In six donors, the dominant CD3+CD56+NKG2C+ clonotypes were among the top 10 CD8+ clonotypes and accounted for roughly 1.0-7.0% of CD8+ T cells. Those dominant clonotypes were again the most abundant among CD3+CD56-NKG2C+ cells in a handful of donors, at about 25-60.1%. It remained unclear whether the expanded NKG2C-expressing T cell clones were specific for HCMV antigens. The study sequenced eight donors, all healthy volunteers chosen at random: three men and five women. To determine HCMV serostatus, a commercial ELISA kit was used to detect HCMV-specific IgG in serum. For six donors, bulk peripheral blood T-cell repertoires were additionally sequenced from unsorted PBMC. Reads were demultiplexed and grouped by UMI with MIGEC, and clonotypes were assembled and quantified with MiTCR. To exclude erroneous sequences, any TCR cDNA sequence not supported by at least two reads was discarded. The tcR package was used for downstream repertoire analysis, with clonotypes matched between fractions based on CDR3 nucleotide sequence plus V segment. VDJmatch was used to annotate antigen specificity against VDJdb, with one amino acid substitution allowed in CDR3.

The sequenced sample was PBMCs. This sequence was found in a woman aged 18-29 years in good health. The chain is made from TRBV20-1 and TRBJ2-7; 7 of the junction bases match TRBD2. The CDR3: CSASLRLGGGYEQYF. The DNA reads TGCAGTGCTAGTCTCCGGCTAGGCGGGGGCTACGAGCAGTACTTC.